This T cell receptor beta chain was profiled in a study of Ad26.COV2.S vaccination and SARS-CoV-2 variants (dated by TCRdb to about 2021). With regard to the full study: Donors in the vaccine arm were drawn from COV1001, a phase I-IIa trial of Ad26.COV2.S in healthy adults that was multicentre, randomized, double-blind and placebo-controlled. TCRbeta repertoire sequencing served as the tool for gauging how specific and how broad the SARS-CoV-2-reactive T cell receptors were following Ad26.COV2.S vaccination. A total of some 30 samples were included in the TCR-sequenced set, comprising some 20 Ad26.COV2.S vaccine recipients, 5 placebo recipients and 8 SARS-CoV-2 convalescent individuals. Blinding of investigators to trial group allocation was maintained during experiments and outcome assessment. Ad26.COV2.S was administered intramuscularly at a dose of 5x10^10 or 1x10^11 viral particles, either as one shot or as two shots given 56 days apart. Trial participants were randomized into five groups of five, in which low-dose or high-dose Ad26.COV2.S was given once or twice, or placebo was given on both occasions.

As to this clone: What this receptor recognizes is not known. Base qualities are not recorded, but no much larger clone differs from it by a single base.

The treatment or condition label on this specimen signifies: approximately 18 received Ad26.COV2.S at low or high dose, single or two shots; five or six received placebo; per-sample allocation not given. For vaccine and placebo recipients, the sequenced repertoires came from samples collected on day 63 after the first injection. In Cohort 1b, some 25 adults aged 18-55 years were enrolled at a single site in Boston, USA, between 29 July and 7 August 2020. Ad26.COV2.S consisted of a replication-incompetent adenovirus type 26 vector by which a prefusion-stabilized SARS-CoV-2 spike protein from the original Wuhan strain was expressed. Study-wide findings and limitations: Non-spike TCR breadth was comparable between vaccine and placebo recipients, consistent with the vaccine containing only spike. The study was not powered for comparison of responses between vaccine doses or regimens. The authors noted that total T cell responses may have been underestimated by the TCR breadth and depth analyses. Substantial breadth of spike-specific CD8+ and CD4+ T cell responses was reported after vaccination. Higher spike-specific TCR breadth was observed in Ad26.COV2.S recipients than in placebo recipients (P = 0.0014).

The immunoSEQ Assay was the method used to sequence TCRbeta CDR3 regions. After extraction, genomic DNA underwent amplification by bias-controlled multiplex PCR, followed by high-throughput sequencing. The study's processing was this. To quantify the absolute abundance of each unique TCRbeta CDR3 region, sequences were collapsed and filtered. T cell fraction was estimated by normalizing TCRbeta template counts to usable DNA, which was measured by amplifying reference genes present in all nucleated cells. Repertoire TCRs were annotated as SARS-CoV-2-specific by exact matching of V gene, CDR3 amino acid sequence and J gene to a known reactive TCR set. The reference SARS-CoV-2 TCR set was derived from MIRA and filtered for enrichment in COVID-19-positive ImmuneCODE repertoires, a step that removed public or cross-reactive TCRs. Using the MIRA antigens, annotated TCRs were further analysed by specific ORF or by position within an ORF. Breadth was defined as annotated unique rearrangements over total unique productive rearrangements; depth was the summed frequency of those rearrangements. Two-sided Wilcoxon rank-sum tests were used to compare TCR breadth between groups. TCRdb limited this immuneACCESS table to in-frame rearrangements with V and J called. A share of clones is missing; checked studies link under half to unresolved V genes, and the rest is unexplained. The V and J calls and clone size are taken from that table; D and trimming were inferred from the DNA. This sample holds about 350,000 clones; about 85% were observed only once. Jointly, the top ten make up roughly 3.5% of the sample.

A distance of 13 bases separates the germline ends of V and J, which lose 6 bases and 10 bases respectively. Measured from the cysteine to the phenylalanine, the CDR3 is 12 residues long. Only the CDR3 DNA stays, 36 bases, in frame from base 1. The receptor's source is a person aged 18 to 59 who received the Ad26.COV2.S COVID-19 vaccine or a placebo. The material was peripheral blood, obtained in a trial of Ad26.COV2.S vaccine versus placebo. In this chain, TRBV12-3 or TRBV12-4 is recombined with TRBJ1-5; perhaps TRBD1 is the D gene, with 5 bases matching. The sequence in DNA is TGTGCCAGCAGAAGCCAGGGTATTCCCCAGCATTTT. This yields the protein CASRSQGIPQHF.